This T cell receptor beta chain stems from a study of siplizumab effects on memory and regulatory T cells. Points from the study as a whole: Proliferating CD4+ or CD8+ clones, roughly 75-95% of them, lacked an assignable naive or memory phenotype. Assignment to unstimulated subsets succeeded for only a minor fraction of the alloreactive clones. Confirmation that proliferating Tregs from siplizumab cultures had suppressive function was not obtained.

CDR3 size: 15 residues. The germline V and J ends were trimmed by 0 bases and 10 bases, with 13 bases remaining between them. Germline lookup yields CDR1 MDHEN and CDR2 SYDVKM. About this clone itself: Its antigen remains unidentified.

Profiled with immunoSEQ multiplex PCR; TCRdb holds only in-frame clones, not every one. The sample has about 100,000 clones; about 95% are singletons. This TCR derives from a human donor in good health. The V gene is TRBV28, the J gene TRBJ1-6; D is unclear. The sequenced sample consisted of Tregs sorted from blood. The CDR3 sequence: CASSLWSGFDSPLHF. The CDR3 coding sequence is TGTGCCAGCAGTTTATGGTCCGGGTTCGACTCACCCCTCCACTTT.